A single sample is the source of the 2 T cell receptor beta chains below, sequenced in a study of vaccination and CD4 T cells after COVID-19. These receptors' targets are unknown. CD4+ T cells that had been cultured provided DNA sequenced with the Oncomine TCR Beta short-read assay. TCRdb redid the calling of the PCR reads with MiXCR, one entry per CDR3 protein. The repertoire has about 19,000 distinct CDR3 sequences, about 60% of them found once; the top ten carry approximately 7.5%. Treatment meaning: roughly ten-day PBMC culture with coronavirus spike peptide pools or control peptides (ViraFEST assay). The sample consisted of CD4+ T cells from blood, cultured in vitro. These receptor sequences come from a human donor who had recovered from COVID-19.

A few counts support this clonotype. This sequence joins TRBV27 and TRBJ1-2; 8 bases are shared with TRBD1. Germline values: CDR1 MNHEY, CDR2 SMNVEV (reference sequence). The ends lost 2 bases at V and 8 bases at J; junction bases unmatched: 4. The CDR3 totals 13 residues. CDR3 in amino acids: CASSLRQGWGYTF. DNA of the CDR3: TGTGCCAGCAGTTTAAGACAGGGGTGGGGCTACACCTTC.

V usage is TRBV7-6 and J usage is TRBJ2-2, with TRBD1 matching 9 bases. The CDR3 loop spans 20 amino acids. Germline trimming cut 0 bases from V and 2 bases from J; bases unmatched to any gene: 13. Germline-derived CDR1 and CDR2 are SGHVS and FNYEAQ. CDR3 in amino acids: CASSLAPPGQGSSNTGELFF. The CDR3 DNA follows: TGTGCCAGCAGCTTAGCGCCCCCAGGACAGGGGAGCAGTAACACCGGGGAGCTGTTTTTT. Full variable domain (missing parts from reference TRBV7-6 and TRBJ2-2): GAGVSQSPRYKVTKRGQDVALRCDPISGHVSLYWYRQALGQGPEFLTYFNYEAQQDKSGLPNDRFSAERPEGSISTLTIQRTEQRDSAMYRCASSLAPPGQGSSNTGELFFGEGSRLTVL.